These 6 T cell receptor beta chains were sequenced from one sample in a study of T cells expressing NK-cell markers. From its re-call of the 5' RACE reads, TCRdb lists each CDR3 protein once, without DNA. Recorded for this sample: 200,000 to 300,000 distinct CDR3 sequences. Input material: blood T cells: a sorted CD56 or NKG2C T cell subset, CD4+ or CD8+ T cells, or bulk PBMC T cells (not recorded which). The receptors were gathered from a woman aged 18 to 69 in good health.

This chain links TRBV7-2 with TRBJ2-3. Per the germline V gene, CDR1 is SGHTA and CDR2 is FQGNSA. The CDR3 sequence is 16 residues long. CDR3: CASSLAQGTSTDTQYF.

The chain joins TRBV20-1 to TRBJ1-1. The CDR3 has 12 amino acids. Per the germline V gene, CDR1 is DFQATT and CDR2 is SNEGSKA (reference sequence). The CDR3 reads CSASAGNTEAFF.

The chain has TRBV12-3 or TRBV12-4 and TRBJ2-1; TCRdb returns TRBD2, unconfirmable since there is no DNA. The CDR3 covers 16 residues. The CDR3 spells CASSPQLVPSDNEQFF.

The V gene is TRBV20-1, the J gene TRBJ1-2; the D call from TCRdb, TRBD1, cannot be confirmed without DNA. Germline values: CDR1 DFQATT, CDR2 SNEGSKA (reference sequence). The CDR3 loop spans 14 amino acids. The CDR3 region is CSARAGGGPYGYTF.

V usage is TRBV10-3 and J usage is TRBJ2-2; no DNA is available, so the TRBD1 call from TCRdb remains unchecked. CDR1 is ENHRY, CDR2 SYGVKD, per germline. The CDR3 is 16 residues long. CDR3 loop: CAISVSGRELVGELFF.

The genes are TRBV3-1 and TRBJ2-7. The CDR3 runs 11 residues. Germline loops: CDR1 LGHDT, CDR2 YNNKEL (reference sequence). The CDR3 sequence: CASSHSGEQYF.